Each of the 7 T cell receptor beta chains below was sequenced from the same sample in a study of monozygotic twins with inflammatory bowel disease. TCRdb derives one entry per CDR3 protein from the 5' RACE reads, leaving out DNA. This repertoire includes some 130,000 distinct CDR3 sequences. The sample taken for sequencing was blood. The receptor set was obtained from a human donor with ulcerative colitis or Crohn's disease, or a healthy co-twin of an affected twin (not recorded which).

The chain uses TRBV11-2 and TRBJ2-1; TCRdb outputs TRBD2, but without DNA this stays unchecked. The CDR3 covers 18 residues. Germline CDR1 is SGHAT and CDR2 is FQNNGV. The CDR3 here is CASSLGGLAGERYNEQFF.

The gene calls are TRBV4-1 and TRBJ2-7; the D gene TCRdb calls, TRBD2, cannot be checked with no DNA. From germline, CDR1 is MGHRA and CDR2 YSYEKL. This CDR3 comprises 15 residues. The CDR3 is CASSQVLAGEYEQYF.

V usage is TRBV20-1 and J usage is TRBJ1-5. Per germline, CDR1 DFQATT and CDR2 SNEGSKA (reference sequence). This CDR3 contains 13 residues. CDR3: CSARIGSNQPQHF.

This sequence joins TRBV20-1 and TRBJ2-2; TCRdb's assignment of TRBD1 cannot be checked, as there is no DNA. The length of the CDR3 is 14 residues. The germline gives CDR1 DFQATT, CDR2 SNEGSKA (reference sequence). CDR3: CSAMTQGGTGELFF.

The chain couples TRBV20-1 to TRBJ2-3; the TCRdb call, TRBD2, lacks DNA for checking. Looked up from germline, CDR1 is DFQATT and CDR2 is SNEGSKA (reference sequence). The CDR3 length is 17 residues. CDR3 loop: CSARDLRLAGLTDTQYF.

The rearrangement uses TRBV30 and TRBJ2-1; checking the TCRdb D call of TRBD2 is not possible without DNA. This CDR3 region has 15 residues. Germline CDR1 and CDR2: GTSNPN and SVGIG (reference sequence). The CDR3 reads CASNRALTSYNEQFF.

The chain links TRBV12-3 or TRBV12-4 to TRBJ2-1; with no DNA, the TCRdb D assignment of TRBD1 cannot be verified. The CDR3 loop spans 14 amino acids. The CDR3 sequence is CASSPWEYYNEQFF.